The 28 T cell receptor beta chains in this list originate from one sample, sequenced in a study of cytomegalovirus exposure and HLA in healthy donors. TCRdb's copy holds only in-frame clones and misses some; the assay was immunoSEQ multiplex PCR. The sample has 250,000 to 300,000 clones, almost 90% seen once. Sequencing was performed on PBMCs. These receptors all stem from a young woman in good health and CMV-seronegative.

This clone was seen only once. CDR3 residues: CASRQGGLYEQYF. CDR3 in DNA: TGCGCCTCCCGACAGGGGGGCCTTTACGAGCAGTACTTC. The rearrangement links TRBV10-2 to TRBJ2-7; 9 bases are a match to TRBD1. Germline loops: CDR1 WSHSY, CDR2 SAAADI. The CDR3 contains 13 residues. Losses at the gene ends were 11 bases for V and 4 bases for J; bases not matched to a gene: 9.

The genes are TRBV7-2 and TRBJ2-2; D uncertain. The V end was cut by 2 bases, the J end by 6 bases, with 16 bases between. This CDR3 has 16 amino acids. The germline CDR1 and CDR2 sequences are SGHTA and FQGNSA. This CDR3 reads CASSLSLQPLPGELFF. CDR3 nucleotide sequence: TGTGCCAGCAGCTTAAGTCTACAGCCCCTACCCGGGGAGCTGTTTTTT. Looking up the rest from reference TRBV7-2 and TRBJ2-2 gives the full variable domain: GAGVSQSPSNKVTEKGKDVELRCDPISGHTALYWYRQSLGQGLEFLIYFQGNSAPDKSGLPSDRFSAERTGGSVSTLTIQRTQQEDSAVYLCASSLSLQPLPGELFFGEGSRLTVL.

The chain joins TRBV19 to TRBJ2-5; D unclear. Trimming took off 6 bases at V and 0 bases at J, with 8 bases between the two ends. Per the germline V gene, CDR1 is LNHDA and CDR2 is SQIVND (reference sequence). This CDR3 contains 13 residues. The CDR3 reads CASSAYNQETQYF. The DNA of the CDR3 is TGTGCCAGTAGCGCCTATAACCAAGAGACCCAGTACTTC.

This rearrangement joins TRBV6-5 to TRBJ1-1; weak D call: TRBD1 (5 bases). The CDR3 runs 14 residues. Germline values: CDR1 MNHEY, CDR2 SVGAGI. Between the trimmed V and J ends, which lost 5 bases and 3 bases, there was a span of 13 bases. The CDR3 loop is CASSPPAGDTEAFF. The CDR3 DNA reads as TGTGCCAGCAGTCCCCCAGCGGGGGACACTGAAGCTTTCTTT.

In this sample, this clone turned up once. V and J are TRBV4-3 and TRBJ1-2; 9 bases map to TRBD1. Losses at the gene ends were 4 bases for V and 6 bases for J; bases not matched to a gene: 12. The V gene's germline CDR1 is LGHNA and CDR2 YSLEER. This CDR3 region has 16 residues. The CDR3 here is CASSPTGTGNPHGYTF. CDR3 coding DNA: TGCGCCAGCAGCCCCACCGGGACAGGGAATCCCCATGGCTACACCTTC.

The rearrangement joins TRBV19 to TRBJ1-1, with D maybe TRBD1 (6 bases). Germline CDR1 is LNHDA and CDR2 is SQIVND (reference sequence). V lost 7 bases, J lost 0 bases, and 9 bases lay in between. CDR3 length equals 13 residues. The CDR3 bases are TGTGCCAGTAACCCAGGGGTGAACACTGAAGCTTTCTTT. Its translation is CASNPGVNTEAFF.

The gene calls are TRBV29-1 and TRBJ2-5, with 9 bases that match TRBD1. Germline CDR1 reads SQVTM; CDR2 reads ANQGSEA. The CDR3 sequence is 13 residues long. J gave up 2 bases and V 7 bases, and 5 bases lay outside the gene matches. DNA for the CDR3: TGCAGCGGAAACAGGGGGCATCAAGAGACCCAGTACTTC. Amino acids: CSGNRGHQETQYF.

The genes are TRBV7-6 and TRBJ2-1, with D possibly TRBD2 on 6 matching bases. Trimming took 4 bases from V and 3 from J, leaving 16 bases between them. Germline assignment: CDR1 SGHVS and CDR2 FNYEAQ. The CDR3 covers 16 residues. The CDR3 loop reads CASSWLDGGDYNEQFF. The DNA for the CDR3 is TGTGCCAGCAGCTGGTTGGACGGAGGGGACTACAATGAGCAGTTCTTC.

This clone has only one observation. This CDR3 is CASGGQGNEQFF. CDR3 in DNA: TGCGCCAGCGGGGGACAGGGCAATGAGCAGTTCTTC. This chain connects TRBV5-1 to TRBJ2-1; 9 bases agree with TRBD1. V dropped 7 bases and J dropped 6; count of bases not matched to a gene: 2. CDR3 length equals 12 residues. Per germline, CDR1 SGHRS and CDR2 YFSETQ.

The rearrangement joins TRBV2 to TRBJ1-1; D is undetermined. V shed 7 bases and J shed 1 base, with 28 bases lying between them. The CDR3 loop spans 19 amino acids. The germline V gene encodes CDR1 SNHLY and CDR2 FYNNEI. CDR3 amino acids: CASNVWQPLQRGQNTEAFF. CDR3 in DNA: TGTGCCAGCAACGTTTGGCAGCCACTACAGAGAGGGCAGAACACTGAAGCTTTCTTT. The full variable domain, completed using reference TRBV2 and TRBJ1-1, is EPEVTQTPSHQVTQMGQEVILRCVPISNHLYFYWYRQILGQKVEFLVSFYNNEISEKSEIFDDQFSVERPDGSNFTLKIRSTKLEDSAMYFCASNVWQPLQRGQNTEAFFGQGTRLTVV.

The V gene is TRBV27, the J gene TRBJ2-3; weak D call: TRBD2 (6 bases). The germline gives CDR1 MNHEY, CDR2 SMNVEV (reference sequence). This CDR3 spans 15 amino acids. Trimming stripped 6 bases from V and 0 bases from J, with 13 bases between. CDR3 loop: CASRYAGTSTDTQYF. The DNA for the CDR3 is TGTGCCAGCAGGTACGCGGGAACTAGCACAGATACGCAGTATTTT.

This CDR3 reads CASSQPNGPGAKNIQYF. In DNA, the CDR3 is TGTGCCAGCAGCCAACCCAACGGTCCGGGAGCCAAAAACATTCAGTACTTC. This sequence joins TRBV4-2 and TRBJ2-4; D gene unclear. With 2 bases removed from V and 0 bases from J, the gap between germline ends came to 14 bases. This CDR3 contains 17 residues. Germline CDR1 and CDR2: LGHNA and YNFKEQ.

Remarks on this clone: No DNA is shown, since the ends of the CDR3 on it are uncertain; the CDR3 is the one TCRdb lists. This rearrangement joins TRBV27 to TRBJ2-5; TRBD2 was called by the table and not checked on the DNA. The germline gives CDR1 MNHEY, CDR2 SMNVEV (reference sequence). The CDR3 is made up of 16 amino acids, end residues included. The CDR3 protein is CASSLSLRGGAETQYF.

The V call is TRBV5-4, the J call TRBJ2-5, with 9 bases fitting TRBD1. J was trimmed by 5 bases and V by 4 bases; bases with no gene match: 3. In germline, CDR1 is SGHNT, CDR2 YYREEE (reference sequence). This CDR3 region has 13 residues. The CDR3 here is CASSRDRDETQYF. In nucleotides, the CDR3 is TGTGCCAGCAGCCGGGACAGGGATGAGACCCAGTACTTC.

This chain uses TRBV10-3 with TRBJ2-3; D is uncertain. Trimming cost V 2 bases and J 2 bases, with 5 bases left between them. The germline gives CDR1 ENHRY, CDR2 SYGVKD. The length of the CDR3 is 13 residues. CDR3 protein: CAISEDFTDTQYF. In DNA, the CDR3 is TGTGCCATCAGTGAGGACTTCACAGATACGCAGTATTTT.

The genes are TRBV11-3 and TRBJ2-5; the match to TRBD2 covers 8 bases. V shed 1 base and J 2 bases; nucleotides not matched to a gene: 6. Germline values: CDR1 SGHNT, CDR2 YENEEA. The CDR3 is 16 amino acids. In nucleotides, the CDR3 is TGTGCCAGCAGCTTAGGTACCAGCGGGGGTCAAGAGACCCAGTACTTC. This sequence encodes CASSLGTSGGQETQYF. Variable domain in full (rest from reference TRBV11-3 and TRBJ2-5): EAGVVQSPRYKIIEKKQPVAFWCNPISGHNTLYWYLQNLGQGPELLIRYENEEAVDDSQLPKDRFSAERLKGVDSTLKIQPAELGDSAVYLCASSLGTSGGQETQYFGPGTRLLVL.

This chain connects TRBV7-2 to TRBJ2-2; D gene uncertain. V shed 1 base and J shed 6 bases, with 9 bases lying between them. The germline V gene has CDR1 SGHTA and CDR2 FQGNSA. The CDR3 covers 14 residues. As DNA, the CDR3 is TGTGCCAGCAGCTTAGTTTCACGGGCCGGGGAGCTGTTTTTT. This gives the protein CASSLVSRAGELFF.

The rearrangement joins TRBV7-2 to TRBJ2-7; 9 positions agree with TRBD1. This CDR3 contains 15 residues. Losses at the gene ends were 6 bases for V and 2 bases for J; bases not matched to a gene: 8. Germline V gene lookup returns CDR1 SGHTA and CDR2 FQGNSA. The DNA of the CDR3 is TGTGCCAGCAGTTATTCGAGGGACAGGGCCTACGAGCAGTACTTC. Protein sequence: CASSYSRDRAYEQYF.

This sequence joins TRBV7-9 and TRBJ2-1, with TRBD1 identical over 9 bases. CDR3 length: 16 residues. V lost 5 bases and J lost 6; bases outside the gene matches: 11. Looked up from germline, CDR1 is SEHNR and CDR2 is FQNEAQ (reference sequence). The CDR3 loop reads CASSHRTGEESNEQFF. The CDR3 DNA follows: TGTGCCAGCAGCCACCGGACAGGGGAAGAATCCAATGAGCAGTTCTTC. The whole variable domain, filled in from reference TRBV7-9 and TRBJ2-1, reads DTGVSQNPRHKITKRGQNVTFRCDPISEHNRLYWYRQTLGQGPEFLTYFQNEAQLEKSRLLSDRFSAERPKGSFSTLEIQRTEQGDSAMYLCASSHRTGEESNEQFFGPGTRLTVL.

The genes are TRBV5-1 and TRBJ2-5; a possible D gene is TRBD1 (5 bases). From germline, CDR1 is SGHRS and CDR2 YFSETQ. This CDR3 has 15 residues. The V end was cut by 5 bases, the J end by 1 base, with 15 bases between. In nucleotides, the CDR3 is TGCGCCAGCAGGATTTCTGGGCAGGGCCAAGAGACCCAGTACTTC. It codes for CASRISGQGQETQYF.

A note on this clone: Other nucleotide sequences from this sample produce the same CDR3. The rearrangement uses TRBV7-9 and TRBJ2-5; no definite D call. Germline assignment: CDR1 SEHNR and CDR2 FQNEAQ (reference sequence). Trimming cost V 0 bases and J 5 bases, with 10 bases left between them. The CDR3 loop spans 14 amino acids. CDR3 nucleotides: TGTGCCAGCAGCTTAGCTCTCGTGAGGGAGACCCAGTACTTC. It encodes CASSLALVRETQYF.

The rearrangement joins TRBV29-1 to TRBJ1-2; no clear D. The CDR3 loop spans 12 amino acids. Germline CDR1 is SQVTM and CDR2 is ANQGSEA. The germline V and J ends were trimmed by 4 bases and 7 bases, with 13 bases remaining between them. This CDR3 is CSVGAPEGGYTF. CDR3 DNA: TGCAGCGTTGGGGCGCCGGAGGGTGGCTACACCTTC.

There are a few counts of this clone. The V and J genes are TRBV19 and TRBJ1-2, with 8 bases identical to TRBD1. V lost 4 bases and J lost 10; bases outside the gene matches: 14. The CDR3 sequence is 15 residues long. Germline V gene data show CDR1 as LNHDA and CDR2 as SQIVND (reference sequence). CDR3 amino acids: CASSTTKTGDNAYTF. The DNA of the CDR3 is TGTGCCAGTAGTACAACCAAGACAGGGGATAATGCCTACACCTTC.

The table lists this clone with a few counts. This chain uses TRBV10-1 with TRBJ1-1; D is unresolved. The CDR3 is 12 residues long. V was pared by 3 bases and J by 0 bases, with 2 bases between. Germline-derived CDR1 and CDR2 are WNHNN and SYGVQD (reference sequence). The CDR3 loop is CASSDMNTEAFF. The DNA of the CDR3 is TGCGCCAGCAGTGATATGAACACTGAAGCTTTCTTT.

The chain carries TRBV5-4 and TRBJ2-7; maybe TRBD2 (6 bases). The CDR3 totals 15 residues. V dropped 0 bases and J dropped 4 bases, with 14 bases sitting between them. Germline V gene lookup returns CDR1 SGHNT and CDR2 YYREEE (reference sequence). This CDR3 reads CASSLEPGSPYEQYV. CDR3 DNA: TGTGCCAGCAGCTTGGAACCCGGGAGTCCTTACGAGCAGTACGTC.

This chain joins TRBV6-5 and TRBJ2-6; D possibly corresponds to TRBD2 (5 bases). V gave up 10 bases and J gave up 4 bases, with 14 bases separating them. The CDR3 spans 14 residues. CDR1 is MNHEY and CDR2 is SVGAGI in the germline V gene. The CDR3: CATAEGNGANVLTF. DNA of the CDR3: TGTGCCACCGCCGAGGGTAACGGGGCCAACGTCCTGACTTTC.

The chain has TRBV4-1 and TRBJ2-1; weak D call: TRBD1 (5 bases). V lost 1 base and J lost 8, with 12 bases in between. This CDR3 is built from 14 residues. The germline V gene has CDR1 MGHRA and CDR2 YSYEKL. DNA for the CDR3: TGCGCCAGCAGCCAAGTCTTGGGGCTGTATGAGCAGTTCTTC. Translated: CASSQVLGLYEQFF.

The CDR3 DNA sequence: TGTGCCAGCAGAGGGGGGGGCTACGAGCAGTACTTC. This translates into CASRGGGYEQYF. The V call is TRBV6-1, the J call TRBJ2-7; tentatively, D is TRBD2 (7 bases). Trimming shortened V by 6 bases and J by 3 bases, and 9 bases separated the two germline ends. From germline, CDR1 is MNHNS and CDR2 SASEGT. The CDR3 loop spans 12 amino acids.